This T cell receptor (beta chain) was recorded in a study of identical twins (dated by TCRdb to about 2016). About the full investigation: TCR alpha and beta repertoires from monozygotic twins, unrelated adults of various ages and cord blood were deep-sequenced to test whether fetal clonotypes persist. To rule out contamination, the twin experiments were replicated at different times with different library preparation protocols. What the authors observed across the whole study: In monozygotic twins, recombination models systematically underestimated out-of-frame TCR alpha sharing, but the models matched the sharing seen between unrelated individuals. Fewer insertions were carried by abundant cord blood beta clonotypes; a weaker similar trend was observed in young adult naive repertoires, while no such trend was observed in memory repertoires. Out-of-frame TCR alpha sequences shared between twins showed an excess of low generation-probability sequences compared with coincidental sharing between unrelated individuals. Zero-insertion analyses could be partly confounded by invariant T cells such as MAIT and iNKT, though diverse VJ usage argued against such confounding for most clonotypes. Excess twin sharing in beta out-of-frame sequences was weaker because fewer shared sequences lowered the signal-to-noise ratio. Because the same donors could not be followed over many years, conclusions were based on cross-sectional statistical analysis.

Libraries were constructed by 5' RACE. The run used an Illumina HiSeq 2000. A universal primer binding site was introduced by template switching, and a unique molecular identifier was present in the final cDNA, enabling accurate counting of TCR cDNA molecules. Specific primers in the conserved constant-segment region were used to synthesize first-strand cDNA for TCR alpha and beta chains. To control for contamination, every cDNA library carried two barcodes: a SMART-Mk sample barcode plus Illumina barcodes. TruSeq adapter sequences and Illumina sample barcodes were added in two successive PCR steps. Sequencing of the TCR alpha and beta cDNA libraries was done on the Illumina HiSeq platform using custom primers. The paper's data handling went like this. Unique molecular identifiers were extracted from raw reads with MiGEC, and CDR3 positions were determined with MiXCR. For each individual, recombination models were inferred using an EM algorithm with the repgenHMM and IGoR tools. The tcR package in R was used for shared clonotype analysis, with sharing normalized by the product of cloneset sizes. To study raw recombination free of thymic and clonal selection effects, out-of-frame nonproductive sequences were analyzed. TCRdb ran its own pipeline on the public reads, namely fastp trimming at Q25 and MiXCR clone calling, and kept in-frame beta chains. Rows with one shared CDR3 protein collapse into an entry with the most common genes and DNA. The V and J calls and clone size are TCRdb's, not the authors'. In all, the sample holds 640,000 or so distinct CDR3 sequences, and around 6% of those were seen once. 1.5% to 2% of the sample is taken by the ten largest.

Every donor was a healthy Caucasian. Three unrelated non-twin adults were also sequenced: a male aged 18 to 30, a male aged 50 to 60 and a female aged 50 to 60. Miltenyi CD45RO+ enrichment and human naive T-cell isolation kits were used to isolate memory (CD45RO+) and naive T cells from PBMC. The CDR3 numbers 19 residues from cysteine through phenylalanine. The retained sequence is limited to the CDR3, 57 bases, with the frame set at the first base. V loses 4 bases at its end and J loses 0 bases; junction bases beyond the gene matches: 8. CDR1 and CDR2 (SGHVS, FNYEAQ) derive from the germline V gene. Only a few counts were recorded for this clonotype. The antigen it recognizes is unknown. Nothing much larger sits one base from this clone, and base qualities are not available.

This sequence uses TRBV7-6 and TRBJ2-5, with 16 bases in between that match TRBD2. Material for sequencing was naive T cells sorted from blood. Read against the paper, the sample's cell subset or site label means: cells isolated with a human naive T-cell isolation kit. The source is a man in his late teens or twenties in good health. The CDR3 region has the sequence CASSSRGTSGRGNQETQYF. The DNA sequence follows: TGTGCCAGCAGCTCCCGGGGGACTAGCGGGAGGGGAAACCAAGAGACCCAGTACTTC.